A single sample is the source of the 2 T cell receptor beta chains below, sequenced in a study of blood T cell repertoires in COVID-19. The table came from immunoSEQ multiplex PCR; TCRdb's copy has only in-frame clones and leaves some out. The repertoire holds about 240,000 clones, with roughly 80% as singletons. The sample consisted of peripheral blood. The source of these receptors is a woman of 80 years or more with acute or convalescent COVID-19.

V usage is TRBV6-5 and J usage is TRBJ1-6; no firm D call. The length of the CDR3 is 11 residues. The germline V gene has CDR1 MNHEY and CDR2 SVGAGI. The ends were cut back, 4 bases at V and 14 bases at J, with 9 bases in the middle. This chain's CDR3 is CASSLALALHF. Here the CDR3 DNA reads TGTGCCAGCAGTTTAGCCCTGGCCCTCCACTTT.

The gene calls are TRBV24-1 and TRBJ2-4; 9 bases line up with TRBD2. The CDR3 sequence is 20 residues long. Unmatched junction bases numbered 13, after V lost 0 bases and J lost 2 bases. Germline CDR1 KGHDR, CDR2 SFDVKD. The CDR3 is CATSDLGRGGALITKNIQYF. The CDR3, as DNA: TGTGCCACCAGTGATTTGGGGCGCGGGGGGGCCCTTATAACCAAAAACATTCAGTACTTC.